The 19 T cell receptor beta chains listed next were all sequenced from one sample in a study of OX40 agonist ivuxolimab in advanced cancers. Produced via immunoSEQ multiplex PCR; TCRdb's table is partial and in-frame only. The table has tens of thousands of clones, over 80% seen once; the top ten hold around 20%. Sample: CD4+ or CD8+ T cells sorted from blood, taken in a trial of the OX40 agonist ivuxolimab. These receptors all come from an adult with an advanced solid tumor such as melanoma, head and neck, liver or kidney cancer.

The chain joins TRBV4-3 to TRBJ2-1; D could derive from TRBD1 or TRBD2 (5 bases each). Per germline, CDR1 LGHNA and CDR2 YSLEER. The germline V and J ends were trimmed by 0 bases and 3 bases, with 18 bases remaining between them. The CDR3 is made up of 18 amino acids. The CDR3 DNA follows: TGCGCCAGCAGCCAAGAGATGAGGGGCGGGTTGGGCTACAATGAGCAGTTCTTC. Its translation: CASSQEMRGGLGYNEQFF.

Worth noting for this clone: At the DNA level, this CDR3 is encoded by other sequences in the same sample as well. This rearrangement joins TRBV5-1 to TRBJ2-3; TRBD1 might be the D (6 bases). The germline CDR1 and CDR2 sequences are SGHRS and YFSETQ. The CDR3 length is 14 residues. Between the trimmed V and J ends, which lost 0 bases and 4 bases, there was a span of 9 bases. DNA for the CDR3: TGCGCCAGCAGCTTGGGCAGGGGCCCAGATACGCAGTATTTT. This encodes CASSLGRGPDTQYF.

The chain couples TRBV4-2 to TRBJ2-5, with TRBD2 identical over 11 bases. The CDR3 runs to 16 residues. The germline V gene has CDR1 LGHNA and CDR2 YNFKEQ. V was clipped by 6 bases and J by 2 bases; unmatched bases: 8. The CDR3 loop is CASRHTSGRGQETQYF. CDR3 coding DNA: TGTGCCAGCAGACACACTAGCGGGAGAGGACAAGAGACCCAGTACTTC.

The chain has TRBV4-3 and TRBJ1-1; no reliable D call. The CDR3 is 14 residues long. Germline V gene sequence: CDR1 LGHNA, CDR2 YSLEER. The V gene lost 3 bases and the J gene lost 0 bases, with 8 bases spanning the gap. The CDR3 bases are TGCGCCAGCAGCCACATATTCATGAACACTGAAGCTTTCTTT. Translating it yields CASSHIFMNTEAFF.

This chain uses TRBV28 with TRBJ2-7; either TRBD1 or TRBD2 may fit D (6 bases each). The CDR3 is made up of 15 amino acids. The germline CDR1 and CDR2 sequences are MDHEN and SYDVKM. Trimming shortened V by 4 bases and J by 0 bases, and 13 bases separated the two germline ends. In DNA, the CDR3 is TGTGCCAGCAGTTGGTCGGGGGCGAGCTCCTACGAGCAGTACTTC. Protein sequence: CASSWSGASSYEQYF.

The rearrangement uses TRBV5-4 and TRBJ1-3, with TRBD1 matching over 7 bases. The germline CDR1 and CDR2 sequences are SGHNT and YYREEE (reference sequence). The CDR3 runs to 13 residues. The junction had 5 bases not matched to a gene; V was cut back by 7 bases and J by 4 bases. The CDR3 bases are TGTGCCAGCCTCAGGGGACAGGGAAACACCATATATTTT. The encoded protein is CASLRGQGNTIYF.

The chain combines TRBV19 with TRBJ2-1; D might be TRBD2 (6 bases). Germline CDR1 reads LNHDA; CDR2 reads SQIVND (reference sequence). The CDR3 spans 14 residues. V was shortened by 7 bases and J by 3 bases, with 13 bases between the two germline ends. In DNA form, the CDR3 reads TGTGCCAGTAACCCGGGACTCGTCTACAATGAGCAGTTCTTC. Its protein product is CASNPGLVYNEQFF. The full variable domain, with the rest looked up from reference TRBV19 and TRBJ2-1, is DGGITQSPKYLFRKEGQNVTLSCEQNLNHDAMYWYRQDPGQGLRLIYYSQIVNDFQKGDIAEGYSVSREKKESFPLTVTSAQKNPTAFYLCASNPGLVYNEQFFGPGTRLTVL.

V usage is TRBV11-2 and J usage is TRBJ2-1; 11 positions match TRBD2. The CDR3 contains 16 residues. From germline, CDR1 is SGHAT and CDR2 FQNNGV. After removal of 0 bases from V and 7 bases from J, the junction contained 5 bases not matched to a gene. CDR3 nucleotide sequence: TGTGCCAGCAGCTTAGAGGGACTAGCGGAGACTAATGAGCAGTTCTTC. Translating gives CASSLEGLAETNEQFF.

As regards this clone: Other DNA sequences of this sample code for an identical CDR3. This sequence joins TRBV9 and TRBJ1-3, with a weak D call TRBD1 (5 bases). Trimming removed 4 bases at V and 0 bases at J, with 26 bases between. The CDR3 runs 20 residues. Germline values: CDR1 SGDLS, CDR2 YYNGEE. In DNA, the CDR3 is TGTGCCAGCAGCTCCAAAGGGCGGGTTGGGACCGGCCGCTCTGGAAACACCATATATTTT. This translates into CASSSKGRVGTGRSGNTIYF.

The chain recombines TRBV7-2 with TRBJ2-7, with D unresolved. CDR1 and CDR2 from the germline V gene are SGHTA and FQGNSA. V lost 4 bases, J lost 3 bases, and 7 bases lay in between. This CDR3 has 12 amino acids. In DNA form, the CDR3 reads TGTGCCAGCAGCTCGGACGGCTACGAGCAGTACTTC. This translates into CASSSDGYEQYF.

This chain links TRBV9 with TRBJ1-2; 8 nucleotides line up with TRBD1. The germline V gene encodes CDR1 SGDLS and CDR2 YYNGEE. J was trimmed by 3 bases and V by 0 bases; bases with no gene match: 7. The CDR3 runs to 16 residues. The CDR3 DNA sequence: TGTGCCAGCAGCGTAGACGACAGGGGAATTTACTATGGCTACACCTTC. Translating it yields CASSVDDRGIYYGYTF.

V usage is TRBV11-2 and J usage is TRBJ1-1; D is ambiguous. This CDR3 is built from 15 residues. Germline CDR1 is SGHAT and CDR2 is FQNNGV. Trimming removed 4 bases from V and 0 bases from J, with 12 bases in between. CDR3 protein: CASSSWEGMNTEAFF. The CDR3 nucleotides are TGTGCCAGCAGCTCATGGGAGGGAATGAACACTGAAGCTTTCTTT.

The rearrangement links TRBV28 to TRBJ2-4; no clear D gene. The germline gives CDR1 MDHEN, CDR2 SYDVKM. The CDR3 loop spans 16 amino acids. With 9 bases removed from V and 3 bases from J, the gap between germline ends came to 21 bases. CDR3 residues: CARSKRHPWGKNIQYF. CDR3 sequence (DNA): TGTGCCAGAAGTAAACGACACCCCTGGGGCAAAAACATTCAGTACTTC.

This clone was found a few times. The chain combines TRBV7-9 with TRBJ2-3; 11 bases are a match to TRBD1. Germline loops: CDR1 SEHNR, CDR2 FQNEAQ (reference sequence). The CDR3 runs 17 residues. V shed 4 bases and J 3 bases; nucleotides not matched to a gene: 9. The CDR3 nucleotides are TGTGCCAGCAGCTCCCCCCCCGGGACAGGGGGAACAGATACGCAGTATTTT. The encoded protein is CASSSPPGTGGTDTQYF.

A single count supports this clone. CDR3 nucleotide sequence: TGTGCCAGCAGCCAGGGGCCGGCCTCCTACGAGCAGTACTTC. It encodes CASSQGPASYEQYF. This rearrangement joins TRBV4-2 to TRBJ2-7, with a weak D call TRBD1 (5 bases). CDR3 length equals 14 residues. Trimming removed 3 bases at V and 0 bases at J, with 9 bases between. Germline V lookup: CDR1 LGHNA, CDR2 YNFKEQ.

The rearrangement joins TRBV6-5 to TRBJ1-6; the D gene is possibly TRBD1 (6 bases). This CDR3 region has 15 residues. Trimming took off 7 bases at V and 6 bases at J, with 16 bases between the two ends. Germline loops: CDR1 MNHEY, CDR2 SVGAGI. The CDR3 sequence: CASKAGVRGNSPLHF. DNA of the CDR3: TGTGCCAGCAAGGCAGGGGTAAGGGGTAATTCACCCCTCCACTTT.

The chain employs TRBV27 and TRBJ2-5; no clear D gene. The CDR3 is 13 residues long. V was cut by 7 bases and J by 5 bases, with 14 bases left in between. CDR1 MNHEY and CDR2 SMNVEV come from the germline V gene (reference sequence). The CDR3 sequence is CASTFLGFETQYF. CDR3 DNA: TGTGCCAGCACCTTCCTGGGGTTTGAGACCCAGTACTTC.

This clone has a single count. This chain joins TRBV18 and TRBJ2-2, with 13 bases identical to TRBD2. The germline V gene has CDR1 KGHSH and CDR2 LQKENI. CDR3 size: 17 residues. V trimming: 4 bases; J trimming: 4 bases; junction bases outside the gene matches: 6. Here the CDR3 DNA reads TGTGCCAGCTCACAGGCTGGACTAGCGGGAGCCACCGGGGAGCTGTTTTTT. It yields the protein CASSQAGLAGATGELFF.

This chain joins TRBV30 and TRBJ2-2, with 8 bases identical to TRBD1. From germline, CDR1 is GTSNPN and CDR2 SVGIG (reference sequence). The CDR3 is 14 residues long. V was pared by 1 base and J by 8 bases, with 6 bases of the junction left unmatched. This CDR3 reads CAWSGPGGLGELFF. The CDR3 region has the DNA TGTGCCTGGAGTGGGCCAGGGGGCTTGGGGGAGCTGTTTTTT.